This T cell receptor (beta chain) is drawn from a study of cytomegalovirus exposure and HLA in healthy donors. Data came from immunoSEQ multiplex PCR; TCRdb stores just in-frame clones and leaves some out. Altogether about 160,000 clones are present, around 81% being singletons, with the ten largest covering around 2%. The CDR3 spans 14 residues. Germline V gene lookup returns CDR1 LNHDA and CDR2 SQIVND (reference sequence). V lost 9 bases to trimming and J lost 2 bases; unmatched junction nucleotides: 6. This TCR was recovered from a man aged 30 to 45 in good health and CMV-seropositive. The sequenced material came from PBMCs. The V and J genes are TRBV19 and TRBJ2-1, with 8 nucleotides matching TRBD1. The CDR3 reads CASTDRETYNEQFF. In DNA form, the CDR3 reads TGTGCCAGCACGGACAGGGAGACCTACAATGAGCAGTTCTTC.